The 14 T cell receptor beta chains reported below all come from one sample, sequenced in a study of T cell clusters in autoimmune cytopenias. Multiplex touch-down PCR amplified TRB using TRB-A and TRB-B pools in one tube. TCRdb reprocessed the multiplex PCR reads, keeping one entry per CDR3 protein, no DNA. The sample holds some 12,000 distinct CDR3 sequences. Tens of thousands of genome equivalents of blood DNA were amplified for TRB. Sequenced material: peripheral blood. The receptors were sampled from a human donor with an autoimmune cytopenia or autoimmune hepatitis (not recorded which).

The chain employs TRBV19 and TRBJ1-2; no DNA is available, so the TRBD1 call from TCRdb remains unchecked. Germline lookup yields CDR1 LNHDA and CDR2 SQIVND (reference sequence). The CDR3 covers 15 residues. The CDR3 is CASSIGDAVLHGYTF. The whole variable domain, filled in from reference TRBV19 and TRBJ1-2, reads DGGITQSPKYLFRKEGQNVTLSCEQNLNHDAMYWYRQDPGQGLRLIYYSQIVNDFQKGDIAEGYSVSREKKESFPLTVTSAQKNPTAFYLCASSIGDAVLHGYTFGSGTRLTVV.

Its frequency marks this clonotype as medium-sized. The chain couples TRBV29-1 to TRBJ1-2. There are 11 residues in the CDR3. In germline, CDR1 is SQVTM, CDR2 ANQGSEA. The chain's CDR3 is CSVGFVGGYTF. The full variable domain, its missing parts supplied by reference TRBV29-1 and TRBJ1-2, is SAVISQKPSRDICQRGTSLTIQCQVDSQVTMMFWYRQQPGQSLTLIATANQGSEATYESGFVIDKFPISRPNLTFSTLTVSNMSPEDSSIYLCSVGFVGGYTFGSGTRLTVV.

The chain is built from TRBV5-4 and TRBJ2-5; TCRdb names TRBD2, which stays unverified in the absence of DNA. The CDR3 consists of 14 residues. The germline gives CDR1 SGHNT, CDR2 YYREEE (reference sequence). CDR3 residues: CASSLPATSEAQYF. The variable domain in full, completed from reference TRBV5-4 and TRBJ2-5, reads ETGVTQSPTHLIKTRGQQVTLRCSSQSGHNTVSWYQQALGQGPQFIFQYYREEENGRGNFPPRFSGLQFPNYSSELNVNALELDDSALYLCASSLPATSEAQYFGPGTRLLVL.

The V gene is TRBV6-1, the J gene TRBJ1-2; without DNA, the TCRdb call of TRBD1 cannot be checked. CDR1 MNHNS and CDR2 SASEGT come from the germline V gene. This CDR3 comprises 15 residues. The CDR3: CASSQHRDARYGYTF.

The J gene is TRBJ2-2, the V gene TRBV6-6; the TCRdb call, TRBD2, lacks DNA for checking. Germline lookup yields CDR1 MNHNY and CDR2 SVGAGI (reference sequence). The CDR3 is 18 amino acids. The CDR3 sequence is CASRIKGRFFANTGELFF.

The chain couples TRBV6-5 to TRBJ2-2; checking the TCRdb D call of TRBD2 is not possible without DNA. This CDR3 is built from 16 residues. Per the germline V gene, CDR1 is MNHEY and CDR2 is SVGAGI. CDR3 in amino acids: CAIRGDGPGTTGELFF.

The chain joins TRBV6-1 to TRBJ2-7; TCRdb indicates TRBD2, and absent DNA this call remains unverified. CDR1 and CDR2 from the germline V gene are MNHNS and SASEGT. The CDR3 has 14 residues. This chain's CDR3 is CASSEQRDPYEQYF.

The chain joins TRBV30 to TRBJ1-5. Per the germline V gene, CDR1 is GTSNPN and CDR2 is SVGIG (reference sequence). The CDR3 runs to 18 residues. CDR3 amino acids: CAWSVVAGDVLRNQPQHF.

The chain links TRBV5-6 to TRBJ1-5; TCRdb proposes TRBD1, but this gene call is untestable without DNA. The germline gives CDR1 SGHDT, CDR2 YYEEEE. The CDR3 is 17 residues long. CDR3 protein: CASSTWGGGQGGQPQHF.

This clonotype is deemed medium-sized by its frequency. The chain joins TRBV27 to TRBJ2-5; TCRdb names TRBD1, which stays unverified in the absence of DNA. Germline-derived CDR1 and CDR2 are MNHEY and SMNVEV (reference sequence). The CDR3 has 13 amino acids. This chain's CDR3 is CASSLDREETQYF.

This sequence joins TRBV5-4 and TRBJ2-5; the TRBD2 assignment by TCRdb is unverifiable without DNA. CDR1 is SGHNT, CDR2 YYREEE, per germline (reference sequence). The CDR3 extends over 13 amino acids. CDR3 sequence: CASSTLAEGTQYF. Filled out from reference TRBV5-4 and TRBJ2-5, the complete variable domain reads ETGVTQSPTHLIKTRGQQVTLRCSSQSGHNTVSWYQQALGQGPQFIFQYYREEENGRGNFPPRFSGLQFPNYSSELNVNALELDDSALYLCASSTLAEGTQYFGPGTRLLVL.

This rearrangement joins TRBV12-3 or TRBV12-4 to TRBJ2-5. The CDR3 length is 14 residues. CDR3: CASNPGEVGETQYF.

The chain uses TRBV19 and TRBJ1-1; TCRdb's D call of TRBD1 is untestable without DNA. CDR1 is LNHDA, CDR2 SQIVND, per germline (reference sequence). This CDR3 contains 15 residues. CDR3 protein: CASSTRQGAYTEAFF. Full variable domain (remainder filled in from reference TRBV19 and TRBJ1-1): DGGITQSPKYLFRKEGQNVTLSCEQNLNHDAMYWYRQDPGQGLRLIYYSQIVNDFQKGDIAEGYSVSREKKESFPLTVTSAQKNPTAFYLCASSTRQGAYTEAFFGQGTRLTVV.

CDR3 amino acids: CAGARGHEYNEQFF. The chain has TRBV6-2 or TRBV6-3 and TRBJ2-1; TCRdb returns TRBD2, unconfirmable since there is no DNA. Germline V CDR1 and CDR2: MNHEY, SVGEGT. The CDR3 has 14 amino acids.